Shown below are 27 T cell receptor beta chains from a single sample sequenced in a study of blood T cell repertoires in COVID-19. This table comes from immunoSEQ multiplex PCR, and its TCRdb copy is limited to in-frame clones, with some not included. The sample records around 280,000 clones, 90% being singletons. The sequencing input was PBMCs or T cells enriched from blood (not recorded which). The receptors derive from a woman younger than 30 with acute COVID-19.

The chain carries TRBV7-2 and TRBJ1-4, with D unclear. The CDR3 loop spans 14 amino acids. The V end was cut by 1 base, the J end by 3 bases, with 6 bases between. CDR1 is SGHTA and CDR2 is FQGNSA in the germline V gene. The CDR3 DNA sequence: TGTGCCAGCAGCTTAGGAGGTCCTAATGAAAAACTGTTTTTT. Translation: CASSLGGPNEKLFF.

The chain links TRBV19 to TRBJ2-7, with D perhaps TRBD2 (6 bases). Germline-derived CDR1 and CDR2 are LNHDA and SQIVND (reference sequence). Trimming pared 1 base from V and 1 base from J, leaving 11 bases between. This CDR3 is 15 amino acids long. The CDR3, as DNA: TGTGCCAGTAGTATAGCGGGGGTCCGTTCCTACGAGCAGTACTTC. Translation: CASSIAGVRSYEQYF.

The chain carries TRBV25-1 and TRBJ2-3, with D possibly being TRBD2 (6 bases). The ends were cut back, 1 base at V and 0 bases at J, with 11 bases in the middle. The CDR3 has 16 residues. CDR1 and CDR2 (germline): MGHDK, SYGVNS. The CDR3 bases are TGTGCCAGCAGTGAATTGGTTAGCGGCAGCACAGATACGCAGTATTTT. Protein: CASSELVSGSTDTQYF.

J is TRBJ2-7 and V is TRBV5-1; TRBD2 matches at 15 bases. There are 17 residues in the CDR3. Trimming removed 1 base from V and 2 bases from J; junction bases left unmatched: 4. The germline V gene encodes CDR1 SGHRS and CDR2 YFSETQ. CDR3 sequence reads: CASSLQWTSGRAYEQYF. In nucleotides, the CDR3 is TGCGCCAGCAGCTTGCAGTGGACTAGCGGGAGGGCCTACGAGCAGTACTTC.

V usage is TRBV18 and J usage is TRBJ2-7; D unclear. Between the trimmed V and J ends, which lost 3 bases and 5 bases, there was a span of 8 bases. CDR1 is KGHSH, CDR2 LQKENI, per germline. The CDR3 has 12 amino acids. The CDR3: CASSPVRDEQYF. The CDR3 region has the DNA TGTGCCAGCTCACCGGTTCGGGACGAGCAGTACTTC. Filled out from reference TRBV18 and TRBJ2-7, the complete variable domain reads NAGVMQNPRHLVRRRGQEARLRCSPMKGHSHVYWYRQLPEEGLKFMVYLQKENIIDESGMPKERFSAEFPKEGPSILRIQQVVRGDSAAYFCASSPVRDEQYFGPGTRLTVT.

This clone was recorded only once. The chain carries TRBV6-1 and TRBJ1-4; tentative D call: TRBD1 (5 bases). Germline CDR1 and CDR2: MNHNS and SASEGT. Trimming took 4 bases from V and 2 from J, leaving 17 bases between them. This CDR3 spans 17 amino acids. This CDR3 is CASSVAVGRGTNEKLFF. For the CDR3, the DNA is TGTGCCAGCAGTGTGGCAGTAGGAAGGGGTACTAATGAAAAACTGTTTTTT.

This clone was found many times. V and J are TRBV24-1 and TRBJ2-3, with D unresolved. Germline-derived CDR1 and CDR2 are KGHDR and SFDVKD. This CDR3 is built from 14 residues. Trimming took 6 bases from V and 3 from J, leaving 12 bases between them. The CDR3 DNA follows: TGTGCCACCAGTCCCCCCCTCGGGACAGATACGCAGTATTTT. This gives the protein CATSPPLGTDTQYF.

As regards this clone: Other DNA sequences in the same sample also yield this CDR3. The chain couples TRBV7-9 to TRBJ2-1; D unclear. CDR1 is SEHNR, CDR2 FQNEAQ, per germline (reference sequence). Trimming pared 3 bases from V and 4 bases from J, leaving 4 bases between. CDR3 length: 12 residues. In nucleotides, the CDR3 is TGTGCCAGCAGCTTCGGTTACAATGAGCAGTTCTTC. Translated, it gives CASSFGYNEQFF.

The chain has TRBV11-2 and TRBJ2-1; D perhaps matches TRBD1 (6 bases). This CDR3 region has 13 residues. V was clipped by 4 bases and J by 7 bases, with 11 bases between them. Germline V lookup: CDR1 SGHAT, CDR2 FQNNGV. The CDR3 DNA is TGTGCCAGCAGCTCCCCGAGGGGGAATGAGCAGTTCTTC. This codes for CASSSPRGNEQFF.

The rearrangement uses TRBV10-3 and TRBJ1-1, with 7 bases that match TRBD1. This CDR3 is 15 amino acids long. Germline CDR1 reads ENHRY; CDR2 reads SYGVKD. J was trimmed by 5 bases and V by 0 bases; bases with no gene match: 6. The CDR3 nucleotides read TGTGCCATCAGTGAGTCGCAGGGGGTGGTTACTGAAGCTTTCTTT. Its translation is CAISESQGVVTEAFF.

The gene calls are TRBV6-6 and TRBJ1-1; 9 bases align to TRBD1. Germline V CDR1 and CDR2: MNHNY, SVGAGI (reference sequence). V shed 6 bases, J shed 3 bases, and the junction held 8 bases outside the gene matches. The CDR3 consists of 15 residues. The CDR3 DNA reads TGTGCCAGCAGGCGACCTGACAGGGGGGACACTGAAGCTTTCTTT. Translation: CASRRPDRGDTEAFF.

This clone was found once. The sample has other DNA sequences that encode this CDR3 too. The chain couples TRBV19 to TRBJ1-5; no clear D gene. Trimming took off 8 bases at V and 2 bases at J, with 7 bases between the two ends. From germline, CDR1 is LNHDA and CDR2 SQIVND (reference sequence). CDR3 length: 12 residues. CDR3 protein: CASGGGNQPQHF. In DNA form, the CDR3 reads TGTGCCAGTGGCGGCGGCAATCAGCCCCAGCATTTT.

This rearrangement joins TRBV6-5 to TRBJ2-1, with TRBD1 matching 9 bases. The trim removed 4 bases at V and 8 bases at J, leaving 6 bases unmatched. This CDR3 comprises 14 residues. Germline CDR1 MNHEY, CDR2 SVGAGI. This chain's CDR3 is CASSSDRGLYEQFF. CDR3 nucleotide sequence: TGTGCCAGCAGTTCGGACAGGGGATTATATGAGCAGTTCTTC.

The gene calls are TRBV4-1 and TRBJ2-1; 11 positions agree with TRBD2. After removal of 6 bases from V and 7 bases from J, the junction contained 11 bases not matched to a gene. Per germline, CDR1 MGHRA and CDR2 YSYEKL. This CDR3 comprises 16 residues. CDR3 region: CASSTSGSAGRNEQFF. CDR3 coding DNA: TGCGCCAGCAGTACTAGCGGGAGTGCGGGCCGGAATGAGCAGTTCTTC.

This chain joins TRBV29-1 and TRBJ1-1; D remains ambiguous. CDR3 length: 13 residues. V lost 3 bases and J 3 bases, leaving 11 bases between the germline ends. Germline V gene lookup returns CDR1 SQVTM and CDR2 ANQGSEA. Here the CDR3 reads CSVEPGVDTEAFF. The CDR3 nucleotides read TGCAGCGTTGAGCCCGGGGTGGACACTGAAGCTTTCTTT.

V usage is TRBV7-3 and J usage is TRBJ2-3; D unclear. V dropped 5 bases and J dropped 3 bases, with 9 bases sitting between them. This CDR3 has 13 residues. Germline loops: CDR1 SGHTA, CDR2 FQGTGA. CDR3 sequence (DNA): TGTGCCAGCAGCCCCCGCAGAACAGATACGCAGTATTTT. Its protein product is CASSPRRTDTQYF.

CDR3 coding DNA: TGCGCCAGCAGCCCGGGACAGGGGAAGCTTTTTGGCTACACCTTC. Its protein product is CASSPGQGKLFGYTF. V and J are TRBV5-1 and TRBJ1-2, with 10 bases that match TRBD1. The CDR3 runs to 15 residues. Trimming cost V 4 bases and J 7 bases; bases outside gene matches: 10. Germline V gene lookup returns CDR1 SGHRS and CDR2 YFSETQ.

This clone was picked up one time. V usage is TRBV28 and J usage is TRBJ2-6; 7 positions match TRBD1. V trimming: 6 bases; J trimming: 0 bases; junction bases outside the gene matches: 17. The CDR3 consists of 20 residues. Germline assignment: CDR1 MDHEN and CDR2 SYDVKM. The CDR3 reads CASRHGPGQILRSGANVLTF. CDR3 nucleotides: TGTGCCAGCAGACACGGACCGGGACAGATTCTGCGCTCTGGGGCCAACGTCCTGACTTTC.

The genes are TRBV5-5 and TRBJ2-7, with 12 bases aligning to TRBD1. The junction had 9 bases not matched to a gene; V was cut back by 2 bases and J by 6 bases. The CDR3 spans 16 residues. CDR1 and CDR2 (germline): SGHKS, YYEKEE (reference sequence). Here the CDR3 reads CASSLDPGTGGTEQYF. As DNA, the CDR3 is TGTGCCAGCAGCTTAGATCCCGGGACAGGGGGCACCGAGCAGTACTTC. The whole variable domain, filled in from reference TRBV5-5 and TRBJ2-7, reads DAGVTQSPTHLIKTRGQQVTLRCSPISGHKSVSWYQQVLGQGPQFIFQYYEKEERGRGNFPDRFSARQFPNYSSELNVNALLLGDSALYLCASSLDPGTGGTEQYFGPGTRLTVT.

This sequence joins TRBV4-3 and TRBJ1-1, with D unresolved. The germline V gene encodes CDR1 LGHNA and CDR2 YSLEER. This CDR3 has 15 residues. Trimming removed 0 bases at V and 0 bases at J, with 8 bases between. The CDR3 DNA sequence: TGCGCCAGCAGCCAAGAGTCCGAGGTGAACACTGAAGCTTTCTTT. This codes for CASSQESEVNTEAFF.

This rearrangement joins TRBV3-1 (or the pseudogene TRBV3-2) to TRBJ1-4; D is perhaps TRBD1 (5 bases). This CDR3 is built from 17 residues. Germline CDR1 and CDR2: LGHDT and YNNKEL (reference sequence). V lost 4 bases to trimming and J lost 5 bases, with 20 bases between them. The CDR3 here is CASSPYGAGSSNEKLFF. In nucleotides, the CDR3 is TGTGCCAGCAGCCCTTACGGGGCCGGGAGTTCCAATGAAAAACTGTTTTTT.

This clone was found a few times. The chain recombines TRBV29-1 with TRBJ1-2; weak D call: TRBD1 (6 bases). Germline V gene sequence: CDR1 SQVTM, CDR2 ANQGSEA. V was cut by 2 bases and J by 7 bases, with 17 bases left in between. There are 14 residues in the CDR3. The CDR3 nucleotides read TGCAGCGTTGAATTCCCCCCAGGGGCCAGTGGCTACACCTTC. Protein: CSVEFPPGASGYTF.

The rearrangement uses TRBV15 and TRBJ2-1; D might be TRBD1 (6 bases). The CDR3 sequence is 17 residues long. The germline V gene encodes CDR1 LNHNV and CDR2 YYDKDF (reference sequence). Trimming removed 5 bases from V and 0 bases from J, with 17 bases in between. CDR3 in amino acids: CATSRRTGIPSYNEQFF. In DNA, the CDR3 is TGTGCCACCAGCCGTCGAACAGGGATCCCCTCCTACAATGAGCAGTTCTTC.

This clone has just one count. The J gene is TRBJ2-1, the V gene TRBV3-1 (or the pseudogene TRBV3-2); 10 bases match TRBD2. The V gene end was trimmed by 1 base and the J gene end by 4 bases; junction bases not matched to a gene: 7. This CDR3 region has 17 residues. CDR1 and CDR2 from the germline V gene are LGHDT and YNNKEL (reference sequence). CDR3 loop: CASSQVVSGRTYNEQFF. Here the CDR3 DNA reads TGTGCCAGCAGCCAAGTGGTTAGCGGGAGGACTTACAATGAGCAGTTCTTC.

The rearrangement uses TRBV5-1 and TRBJ1-2; D gene uncertain. CDR3 length equals 12 residues. Per germline, CDR1 SGHRS and CDR2 YFSETQ. Between the trimmed V and J ends, which lost 3 bases and 4 bases, there was a span of 7 bases. The CDR3 DNA reads TGCGCCAGCAGCTCCGCAGTCTATGGCTACACCTTC. Protein product: CASSSAVYGYTF.

The CDR3 protein is CASSLRRSTDTQYF. In nucleotides, the CDR3 is TGTGCCAGCAGCTTAAGGCGGAGCACAGATACGCAGTATTTT. This chain joins TRBV7-2 and TRBJ2-3; D not resolved. CDR1 SGHTA and CDR2 FQGNSA come from the germline V gene. The CDR3 totals 14 residues. Between the trimmed V and J ends, which lost 2 bases and 0 bases, there was a span of 6 bases.

J is TRBJ2-1 and V is TRBV5-5; 7 bases are a match to TRBD2. The germline CDR1 and CDR2 sequences are SGHKS and YYEKEE (reference sequence). The junction had 9 bases not matched to a gene; V was cut back by 4 bases and J by 5 bases. The CDR3 runs 15 residues. The chain's CDR3 is CASSRGSGNHNEQFF. In nucleotides, the CDR3 is TGTGCCAGCAGCCGCGGGAGTGGGAACCACAATGAGCAGTTCTTC.